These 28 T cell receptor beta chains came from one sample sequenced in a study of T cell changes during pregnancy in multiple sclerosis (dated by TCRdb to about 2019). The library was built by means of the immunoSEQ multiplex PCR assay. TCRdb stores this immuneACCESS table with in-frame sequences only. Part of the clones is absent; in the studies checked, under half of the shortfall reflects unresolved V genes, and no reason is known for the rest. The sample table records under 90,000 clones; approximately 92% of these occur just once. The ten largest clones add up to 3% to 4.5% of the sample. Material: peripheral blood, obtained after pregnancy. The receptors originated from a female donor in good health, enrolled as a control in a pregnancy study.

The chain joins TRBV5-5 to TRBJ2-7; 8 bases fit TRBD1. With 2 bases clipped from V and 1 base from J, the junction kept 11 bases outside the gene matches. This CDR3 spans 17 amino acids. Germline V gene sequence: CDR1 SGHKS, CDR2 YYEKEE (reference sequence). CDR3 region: CASSLALKTGGSYEQYF. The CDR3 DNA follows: TGTGCCAGCAGCTTAGCCCTCAAAACAGGGGGGTCCTACGAGCAGTACTTC.

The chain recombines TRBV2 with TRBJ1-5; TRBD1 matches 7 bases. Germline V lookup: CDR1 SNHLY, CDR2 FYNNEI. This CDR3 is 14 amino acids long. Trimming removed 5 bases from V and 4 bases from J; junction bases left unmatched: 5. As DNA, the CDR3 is TGTGCCAGCAGTCGGGACAGAGCAAATCAGCCCCAGCATTTT. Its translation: CASSRDRANQPQHF.

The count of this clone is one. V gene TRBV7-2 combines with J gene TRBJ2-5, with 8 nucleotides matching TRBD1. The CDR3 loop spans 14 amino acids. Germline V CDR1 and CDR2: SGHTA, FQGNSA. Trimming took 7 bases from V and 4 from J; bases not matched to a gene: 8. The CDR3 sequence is CASKRQGLGETQYF. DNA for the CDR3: TGTGCCAGCAAGAGACAGGGGCTCGGAGAGACCCAGTACTTC.

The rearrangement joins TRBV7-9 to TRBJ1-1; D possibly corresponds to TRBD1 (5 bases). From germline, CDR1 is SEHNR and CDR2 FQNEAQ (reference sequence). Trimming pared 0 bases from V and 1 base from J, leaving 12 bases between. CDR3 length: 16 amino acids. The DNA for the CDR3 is TGTGCCAGCAGCTTAGCGCAAGGGCAGGGGAACACTGAAGCTTTCTTT. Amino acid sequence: CASSLAQGQGNTEAFF. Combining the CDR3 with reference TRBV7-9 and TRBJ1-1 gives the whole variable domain DTGVSQNPRHKITKRGQNVTFRCDPISEHNRLYWYRQTLGQGPEFLTYFQNEAQLEKSRLLSDRFSAERPKGSFSTLEIQRTEQGDSAMYLCASSLAQGQGNTEAFFGQGTRLTVV.

CDR3 coding DNA: TGCGCCAGCAGCCAAGGCCCCGGGACTAGCGGGAGACTAGCCAAAAACATTCAGTACTTC. It translates to CASSQGPGTSGRLAKNIQYF. This rearrangement joins TRBV4-1 to TRBJ2-4; TRBD2 aligns across 14 bases. CDR1 MGHRA and CDR2 YSYEKL come from the germline V gene. This CDR3 spans 20 amino acids. Losses at the gene ends were 1 base for V and 0 bases for J; bases not matched to a gene: 8.

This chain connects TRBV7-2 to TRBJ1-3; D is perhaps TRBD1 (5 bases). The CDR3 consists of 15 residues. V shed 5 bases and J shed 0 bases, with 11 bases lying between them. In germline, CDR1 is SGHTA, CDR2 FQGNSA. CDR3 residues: CASSPGLSSGNTIYF. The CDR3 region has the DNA TGTGCCAGCAGCCCGGGACTCAGCTCTGGAAACACCATATATTTT.

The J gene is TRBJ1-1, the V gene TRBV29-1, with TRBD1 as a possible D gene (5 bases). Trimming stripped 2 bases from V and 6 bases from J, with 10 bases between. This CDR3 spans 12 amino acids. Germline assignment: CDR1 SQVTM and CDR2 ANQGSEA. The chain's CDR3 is CSVERGAPEAFF. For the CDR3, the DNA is TGCAGCGTTGAACGTGGGGCCCCTGAAGCTTTCTTT.

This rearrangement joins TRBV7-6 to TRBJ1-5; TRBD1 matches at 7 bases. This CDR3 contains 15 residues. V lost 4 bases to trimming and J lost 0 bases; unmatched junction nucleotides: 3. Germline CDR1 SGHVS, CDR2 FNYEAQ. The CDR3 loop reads CASSSGQYSNQPQHF. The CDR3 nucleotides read TGTGCCAGCAGCTCGGGACAGTATAGCAATCAGCCCCAGCATTTT.

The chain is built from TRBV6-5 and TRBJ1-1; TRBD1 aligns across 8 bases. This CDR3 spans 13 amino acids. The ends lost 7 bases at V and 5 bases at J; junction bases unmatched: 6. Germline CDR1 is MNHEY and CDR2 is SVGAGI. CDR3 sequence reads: CASMFRGRTEAFF. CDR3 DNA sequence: TGTGCCAGCATGTTCAGGGGGCGGACTGAAGCTTTCTTT.

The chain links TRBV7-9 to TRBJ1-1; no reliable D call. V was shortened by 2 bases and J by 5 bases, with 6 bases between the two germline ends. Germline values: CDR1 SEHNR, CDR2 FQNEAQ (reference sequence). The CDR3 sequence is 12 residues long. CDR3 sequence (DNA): TGTGCCAGCAGCTTAAAGCGTACTGAAGCTTTCTTT. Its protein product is CASSLKRTEAFF.

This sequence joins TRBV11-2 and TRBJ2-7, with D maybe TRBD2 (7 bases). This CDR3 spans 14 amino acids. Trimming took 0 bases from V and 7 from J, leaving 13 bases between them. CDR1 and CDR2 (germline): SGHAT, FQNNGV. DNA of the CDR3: TGTGCCAGCAGCTTAGATGGGGGGGCTGGGGAGCAGTACTTC. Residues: CASSLDGGAGEQYF.

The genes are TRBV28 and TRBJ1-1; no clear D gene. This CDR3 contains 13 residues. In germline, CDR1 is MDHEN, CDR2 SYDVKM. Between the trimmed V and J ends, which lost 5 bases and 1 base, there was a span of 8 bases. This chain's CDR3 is CASSPYRNTEAFF. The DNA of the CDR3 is TGTGCCAGCAGTCCATACAGGAACACTGAAGCTTTCTTT.

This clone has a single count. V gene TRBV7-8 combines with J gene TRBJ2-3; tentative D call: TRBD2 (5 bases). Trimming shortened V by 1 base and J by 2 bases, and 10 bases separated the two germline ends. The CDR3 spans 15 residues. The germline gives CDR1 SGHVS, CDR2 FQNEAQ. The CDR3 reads CASSLGGLPTDTQYF. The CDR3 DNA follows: TGTGCCAGCAGCTTAGGTGGACTCCCCACAGATACGCAGTATTTT.

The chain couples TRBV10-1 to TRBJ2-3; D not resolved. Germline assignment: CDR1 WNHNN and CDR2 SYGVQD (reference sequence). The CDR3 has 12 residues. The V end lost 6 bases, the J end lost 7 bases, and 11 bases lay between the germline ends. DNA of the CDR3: TGCGCCAGCAGACCCCCCGACAATACGCAGTATTTT. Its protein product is CASRPPDNTQYF.

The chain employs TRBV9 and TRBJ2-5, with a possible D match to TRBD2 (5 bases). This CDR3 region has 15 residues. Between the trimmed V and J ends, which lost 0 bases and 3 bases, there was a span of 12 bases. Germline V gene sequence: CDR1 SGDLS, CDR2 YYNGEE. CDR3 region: CASSVDPGFEETQYF. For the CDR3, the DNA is TGTGCCAGCAGCGTAGACCCGGGGTTTGAAGAGACCCAGTACTTC.

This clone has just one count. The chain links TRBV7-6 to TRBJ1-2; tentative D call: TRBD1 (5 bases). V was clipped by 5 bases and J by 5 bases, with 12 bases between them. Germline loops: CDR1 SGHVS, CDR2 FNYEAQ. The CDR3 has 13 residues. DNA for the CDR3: TGTGCCAGCAGCATGGACATCCTTTATGGCTACACCTTC. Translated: CASSMDILYGYTF.

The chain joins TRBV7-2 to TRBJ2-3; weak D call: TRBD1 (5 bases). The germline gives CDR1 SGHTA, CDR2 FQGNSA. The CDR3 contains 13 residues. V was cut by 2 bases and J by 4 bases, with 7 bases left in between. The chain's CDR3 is CASSLLGPDTQYF. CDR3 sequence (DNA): TGTGCCAGCAGCTTACTGGGGCCAGATACGCAGTATTTT. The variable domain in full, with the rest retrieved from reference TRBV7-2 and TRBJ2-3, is GAGVSQSPSNKVTEKGKDVELRCDPISGHTALYWYRQSLGQGLEFLIYFQGNSAPDKSGLPSDRFSAERTGGSVSTLTIQRTQQEDSAVYLCASSLLGPDTQYFGPGTRLTVL.

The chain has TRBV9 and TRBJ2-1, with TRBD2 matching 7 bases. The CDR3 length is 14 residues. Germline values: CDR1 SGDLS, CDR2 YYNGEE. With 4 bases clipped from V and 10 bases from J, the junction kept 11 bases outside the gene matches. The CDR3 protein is CASSLEGRALEQFF. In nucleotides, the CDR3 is TGTGCCAGCAGCTTGGAGGGGAGGGCCTTGGAGCAGTTCTTC.

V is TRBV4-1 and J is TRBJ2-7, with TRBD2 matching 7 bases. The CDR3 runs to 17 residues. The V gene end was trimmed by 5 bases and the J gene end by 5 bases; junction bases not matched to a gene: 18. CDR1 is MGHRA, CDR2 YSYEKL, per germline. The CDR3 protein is CASSVRPAAGYVDEQYF. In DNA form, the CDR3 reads TGCGCCAGCAGCGTACGACCGGCAGCGGGATACGTCGACGAGCAGTACTTC.

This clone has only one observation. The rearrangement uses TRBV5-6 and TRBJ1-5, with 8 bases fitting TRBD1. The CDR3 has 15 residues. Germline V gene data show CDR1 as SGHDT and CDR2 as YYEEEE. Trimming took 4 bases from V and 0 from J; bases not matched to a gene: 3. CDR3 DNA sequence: TGTGCCAGCAGCCAGGACAGGGATAGCAATCAGCCCCAGCATTTT. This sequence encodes CASSQDRDSNQPQHF.

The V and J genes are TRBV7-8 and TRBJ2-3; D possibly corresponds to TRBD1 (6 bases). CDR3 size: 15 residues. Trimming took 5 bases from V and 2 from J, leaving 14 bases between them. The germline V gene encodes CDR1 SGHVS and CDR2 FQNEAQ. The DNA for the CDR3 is TGTGCCAGCAGCGGGACACGGACCAACACAGATACGCAGTATTTT. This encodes CASSGTRTNTDTQYF.

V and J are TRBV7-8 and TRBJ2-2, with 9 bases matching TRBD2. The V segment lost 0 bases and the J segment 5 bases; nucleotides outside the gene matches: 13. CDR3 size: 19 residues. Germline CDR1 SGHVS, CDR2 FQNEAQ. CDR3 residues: CASSLAPVAGVVYTGELFF. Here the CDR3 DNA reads TGTGCCAGCAGCTTAGCGCCAGTAGCGGGAGTGGTATATACCGGGGAGCTGTTTTTT. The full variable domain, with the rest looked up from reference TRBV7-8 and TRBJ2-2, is GAGVSQSPRYKVAKRGQDVALRCDPISGHVSLFWYQQALGQGPEFLTYFQNEAQLDKSGLPSDRFFAERPEGSVSTLKIQRTQQEDSAVYLCASSLAPVAGVVYTGELFFGEGSRLTVL.

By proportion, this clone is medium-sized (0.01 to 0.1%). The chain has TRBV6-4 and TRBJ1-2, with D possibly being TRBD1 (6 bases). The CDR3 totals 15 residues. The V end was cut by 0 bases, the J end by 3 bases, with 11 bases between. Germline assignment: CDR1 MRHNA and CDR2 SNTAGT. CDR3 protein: CASSDSAGEYYGYTF. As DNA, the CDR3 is TGTGCCAGCAGTGACTCTGCAGGGGAGTACTATGGCTACACCTTC.

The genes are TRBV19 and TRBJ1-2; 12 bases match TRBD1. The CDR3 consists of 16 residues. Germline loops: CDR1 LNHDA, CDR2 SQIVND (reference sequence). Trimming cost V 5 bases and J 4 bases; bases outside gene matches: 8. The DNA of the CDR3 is TGTGCCAGTAGTTTCGGGACAGGGGGCGTAGGCTATGGCTACACCTTC. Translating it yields CASSFGTGGVGYGYTF.

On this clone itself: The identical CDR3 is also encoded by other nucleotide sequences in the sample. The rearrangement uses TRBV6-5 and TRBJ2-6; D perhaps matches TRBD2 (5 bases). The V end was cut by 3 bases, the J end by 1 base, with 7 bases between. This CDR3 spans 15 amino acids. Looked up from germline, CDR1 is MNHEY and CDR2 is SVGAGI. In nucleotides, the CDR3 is TGTGCCAGCAGTTATGAGGGATCTGGGGCCAACGTCCTGACTTTC. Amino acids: CASSYEGSGANVLTF.

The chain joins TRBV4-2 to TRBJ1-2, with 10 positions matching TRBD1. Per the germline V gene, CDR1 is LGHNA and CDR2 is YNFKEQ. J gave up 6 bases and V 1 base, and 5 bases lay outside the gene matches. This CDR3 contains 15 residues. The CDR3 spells CASSQVRDRGHGYTF. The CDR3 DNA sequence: TGTGCCAGCAGCCAAGTCCGAGACAGGGGGCATGGCTACACCTTC.

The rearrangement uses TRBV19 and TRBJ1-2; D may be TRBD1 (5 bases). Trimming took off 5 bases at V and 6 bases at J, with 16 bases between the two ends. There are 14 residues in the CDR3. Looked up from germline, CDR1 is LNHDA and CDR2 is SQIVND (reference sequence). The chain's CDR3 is CASSQGLAGNGYTF. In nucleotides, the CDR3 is TGTGCCAGTAGTCAGGGACTTGCGGGGAATGGCTACACCTTC.

In DNA, the CDR3 is TGTGCCAGCAGTTACTCTATTTCCTACGAGCAGTACTTC. This sequence encodes CASSYSISYEQYF. The chain has TRBV6-6 and TRBJ2-7; D gene uncertain. Trimming stripped 0 bases from V and 1 base from J, with 4 bases between. The CDR3 loop spans 13 amino acids. The V gene's germline CDR1 is MNHNY and CDR2 SVGAGI (reference sequence).